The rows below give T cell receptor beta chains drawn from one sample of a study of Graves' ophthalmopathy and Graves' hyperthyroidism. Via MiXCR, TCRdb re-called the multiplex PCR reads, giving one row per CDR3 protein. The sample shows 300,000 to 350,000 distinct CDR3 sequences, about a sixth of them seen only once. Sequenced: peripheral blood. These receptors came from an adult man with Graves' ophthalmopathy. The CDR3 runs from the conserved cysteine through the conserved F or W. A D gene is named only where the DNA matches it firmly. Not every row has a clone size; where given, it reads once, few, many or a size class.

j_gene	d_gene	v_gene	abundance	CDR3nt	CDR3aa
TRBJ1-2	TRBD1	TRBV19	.	TGTGCCAGTAGTATCGCCGGGACAGCTAACAATGGCTACACCTTC	CASSIAGTANNGYTF
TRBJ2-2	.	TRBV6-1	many	TGTGCCAGCAGGGCCAGCTGGACAGCGTCGAACACCGGGGAGCTGTTTTTT	CASRASWTASNTGELFF
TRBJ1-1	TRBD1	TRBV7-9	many	TGTGCCAGCAGCCCCCGGGACAGACCTCTAATGAGTTTCTTT	CASSPRDRPLMSFF
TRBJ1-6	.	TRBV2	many	TGTGCCAGCAGTAGACAGGCAGCAGGCTCACCCCTCCACTTT	CASSRQAAGSPLHF
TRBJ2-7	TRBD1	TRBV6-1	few	TGTGCCAGCAGTGTCCAGGGGGCCTGGTACGAGCAGTACTTC	CASSVQGAWYEQYF
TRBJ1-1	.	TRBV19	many	TGTGCCAGTAGTAAGGTCCGGACAGTGAACACTGAAGCTTTCTTT	CASSKVRTVNTEAFF
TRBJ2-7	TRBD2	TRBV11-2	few	TGTGCCAGCAGCTTAGGGGGAAGCGGGATCTTCCATTACGAGCAGTACTTC	CASSLGGSGIFHYEQYF
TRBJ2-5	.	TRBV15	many	TGTGCCACCAGCGGCAAGTGGGGGGAACGTTTTCAAGAGACCCAGTACTTC	CATSGKWGERFQETQYF
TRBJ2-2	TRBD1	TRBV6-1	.	TGTGCCAGCAGTGAAGCCGGGACAGGGGGGACCGGGGAGCTGTTTTTT	CASSEAGTGGTGELFF
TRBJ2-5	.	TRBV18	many	TGTGCCAGCTCGATCAGGGGAGAGGAGACCCAGTACTTC	CASSIRGEETQYF
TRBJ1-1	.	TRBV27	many	TGTGCCAGCAGTAAGTGGGAAACGGCTGAAGCTTTCTTT	CASSKWETAEAFF